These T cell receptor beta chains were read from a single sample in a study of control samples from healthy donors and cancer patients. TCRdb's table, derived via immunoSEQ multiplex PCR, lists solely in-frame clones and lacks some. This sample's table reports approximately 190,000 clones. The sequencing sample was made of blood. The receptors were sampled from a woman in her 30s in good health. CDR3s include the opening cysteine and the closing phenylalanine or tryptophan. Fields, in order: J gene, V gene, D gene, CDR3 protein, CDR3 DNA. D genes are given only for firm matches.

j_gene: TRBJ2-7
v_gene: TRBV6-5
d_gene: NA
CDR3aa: CASRDFREQYF
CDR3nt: TGTGCCAGCAGGGACTTCCGCGAGCAGTACTTC

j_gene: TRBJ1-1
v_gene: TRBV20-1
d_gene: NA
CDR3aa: CSATQSTEAFF
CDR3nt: TGCAGTGCGACCCAGAGCACTGAAGCTTTCTTT

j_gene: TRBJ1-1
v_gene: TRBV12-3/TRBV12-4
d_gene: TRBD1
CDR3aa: CASSFGQGAAFF
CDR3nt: TGTGCCAGCAGTTTCGGGCAGGGGGCCGCTTTCTTT

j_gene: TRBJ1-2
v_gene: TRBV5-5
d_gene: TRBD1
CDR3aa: CASSYGIRTGGMDGYTF
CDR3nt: TGTGCCAGCAGCTACGGTATTCGGACAGGGGGAATGGATGGCTACACCTTC

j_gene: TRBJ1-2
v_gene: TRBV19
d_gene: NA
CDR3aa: CASSLSRVLGYTF
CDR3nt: TGTGCCAGTAGTCTCTCCAGGGTTCTCGGCTACACCTTC

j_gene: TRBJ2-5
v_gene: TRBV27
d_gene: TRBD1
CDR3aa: CASIGGSTGEETQYF
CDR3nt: TGTGCCAGCATAGGCGGCTCGACAGGGGAAGAGACCCAGTACTTC

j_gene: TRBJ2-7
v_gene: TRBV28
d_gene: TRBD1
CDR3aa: CASSKAGTGHYEQYF
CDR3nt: TGTGCCAGCAGCAAAGCCGGGACAGGGCACTACGAGCAGTACTTC

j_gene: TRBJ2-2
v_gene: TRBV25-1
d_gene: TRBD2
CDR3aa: CAARTSGGAGGELFF
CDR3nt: TGTGCCGCTCGGACTAGCGGGGGGGCCGGCGGGGAGCTGTTTTTT

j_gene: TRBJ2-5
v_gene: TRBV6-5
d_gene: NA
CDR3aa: CASRPTTQETQYF
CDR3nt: TGTGCCAGCAGGCCGACTACTCAAGAGACCCAGTACTTC

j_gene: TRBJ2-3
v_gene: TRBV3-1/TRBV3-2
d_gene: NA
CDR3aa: CASSQAWELTDTQYF
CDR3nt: TGTGCCAGCAGCCAAGCCTGGGAACTCACAGATACGCAGTATTTT

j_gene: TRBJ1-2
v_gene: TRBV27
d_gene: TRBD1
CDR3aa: CASRPTGGGSGGYTF
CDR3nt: TGTGCCAGCAGGCCAACAGGGGGCGGTTCGGGCGGCTACACCTTC

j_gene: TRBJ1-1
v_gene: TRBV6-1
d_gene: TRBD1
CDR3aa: CASSVTGGGFFWTEAFF
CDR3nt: TGTGCCAGCAGTGTTACAGGGGGAGGGTTTTTTTGGACTGAAGCTTTCTTT

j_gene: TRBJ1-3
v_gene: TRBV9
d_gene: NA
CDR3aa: CASSVGDSGNTIYF
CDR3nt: TGTGCCAGCAGCGTAGGGGACTCTGGAAACACCATATATTTT

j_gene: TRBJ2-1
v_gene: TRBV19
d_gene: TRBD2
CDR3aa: CASTMSSGGANEQFF
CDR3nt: TGTGCCAGTACAATGTCTAGCGGGGGGGCAAATGAGCAGTTCTTC

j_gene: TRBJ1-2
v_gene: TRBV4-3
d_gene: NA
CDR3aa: CASSQDRANYGYTF
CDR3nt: TGCGCCAGCAGCCAAGATCGCGCGAACTATGGCTACACCTTC

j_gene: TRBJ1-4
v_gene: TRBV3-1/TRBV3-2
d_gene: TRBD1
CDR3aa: CASSPGQGSEKLFF
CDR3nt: TGTGCCAGCAGCCCCGGACAGGGTTCTGAAAAACTGTTTTTT

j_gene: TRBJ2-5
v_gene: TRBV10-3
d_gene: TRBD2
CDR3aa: CATCAGGVQETQYF
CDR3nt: TGTGCCACCTGTGCGGGGGGCGTCCAAGAGACCCAGTACTTC

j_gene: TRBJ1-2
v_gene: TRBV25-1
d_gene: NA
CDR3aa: CASRAGVGAGGYTF
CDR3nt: TGTGCCAGCAGGGCAGGGGTGGGGGCCGGGGGCTACACCTTC

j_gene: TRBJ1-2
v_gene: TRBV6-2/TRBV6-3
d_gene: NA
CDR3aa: CASSYSSRGPVGYTF
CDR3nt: TGTGCCAGCAGTTACTCCTCACGAGGGCCGGTGGGCTACACCTTC

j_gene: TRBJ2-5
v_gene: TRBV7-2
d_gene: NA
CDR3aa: CASSPNQGLLETQYF
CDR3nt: TGTGCCAGCAGCCCAAACCAGGGTTTGTTGGAGACCCAGTACTTC

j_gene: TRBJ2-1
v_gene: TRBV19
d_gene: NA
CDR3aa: CASTDPWRPGNEQFF
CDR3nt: TGTGCCAGTACCGATCCCTGGAGACCTGGCAATGAGCAGTTCTTC

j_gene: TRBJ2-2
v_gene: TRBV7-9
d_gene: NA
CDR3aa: CASSLDGTANTGELFF
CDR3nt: TGTGCCAGCAGCTTAGATGGGACCGCGAACACCGGGGAGCTGTTTTTT

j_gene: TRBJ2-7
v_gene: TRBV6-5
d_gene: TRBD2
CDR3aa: CASTYGGGSGAYEQYF
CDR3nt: TGTGCCAGCACTTACGGGGGAGGGTCTGGTGCCTACGAGCAGTACTTC

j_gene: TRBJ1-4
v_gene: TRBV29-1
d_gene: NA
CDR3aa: CSVAQLNEKLFF
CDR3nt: TGCAGCGTTGCTCAGCTTAATGAAAAACTGTTTTTT

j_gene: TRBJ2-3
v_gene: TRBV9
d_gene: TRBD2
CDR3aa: CASSVTPFAGGPDTQYF
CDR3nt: TGTGCCAGCAGCGTAACCCCCTTTGCGGGGGGGCCAGATACGCAGTATTTT

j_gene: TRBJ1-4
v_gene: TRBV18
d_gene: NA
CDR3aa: CASSLGHGNEKLFF
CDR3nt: TGTGCCAGCTCACTGGGACACGGTAATGAAAAACTGTTTTTT

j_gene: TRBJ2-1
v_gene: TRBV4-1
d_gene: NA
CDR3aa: CASSQGSLGGWNEQFF
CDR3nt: TGCGCCAGCAGCCAAGGGTCCCTTGGAGGTTGGAATGAGCAGTTCTTC

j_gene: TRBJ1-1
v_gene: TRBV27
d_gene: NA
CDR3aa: CASSFGGWWTEAFF
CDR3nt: TGTGCCAGCAGTTTCGGGGGGTGGTGGACTGAAGCTTTCTTT

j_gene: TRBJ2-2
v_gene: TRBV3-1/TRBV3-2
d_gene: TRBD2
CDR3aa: CASSHAPRAGPGELFF
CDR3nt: TGTGCCAGCAGCCACGCCCCTAGAGCGGGGCCCGGGGAGCTGTTTTTT

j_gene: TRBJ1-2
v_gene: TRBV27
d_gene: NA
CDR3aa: CASSDMSSQGTNYGYTF
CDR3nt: TGTGCCAGCAGTGACATGAGCTCACAGGGAACTAACTATGGCTACACCTTC

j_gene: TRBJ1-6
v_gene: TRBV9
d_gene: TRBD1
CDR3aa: CASSETTGSNSPLHF
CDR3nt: TGTGCCAGCAGCGAAACGACAGGGAGTAATTCACCCCTCCACTTT

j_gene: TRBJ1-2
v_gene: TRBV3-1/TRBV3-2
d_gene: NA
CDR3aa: CASSLEGNYGYTF
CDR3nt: TGTGCCAGCAGCCTGGAGGGTAACTATGGCTACACCTTC

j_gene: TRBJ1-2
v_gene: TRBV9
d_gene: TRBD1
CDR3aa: CASSVKSGQGAPGYTF
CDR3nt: TGTGCCAGCAGCGTGAAATCGGGACAGGGGGCGCCTGGCTACACCTTC

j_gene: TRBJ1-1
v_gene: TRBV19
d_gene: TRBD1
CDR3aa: CASSSSGTGTMNTEAFF
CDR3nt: TGTGCCAGTAGTTCATCCGGGACAGGAACGATGAACACTGAAGCTTTCTTT

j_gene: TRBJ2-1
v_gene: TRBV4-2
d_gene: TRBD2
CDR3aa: CASSQDPLAGEQFF
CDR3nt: TGTGCCAGCAGCCAAGATCCCCTAGCGGGGGAGCAGTTCTTC

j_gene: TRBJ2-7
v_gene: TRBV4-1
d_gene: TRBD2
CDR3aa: CASSHPSGGTYEQYF
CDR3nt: TGCGCCAGCAGCCATCCTAGCGGGGGGACCTACGAGCAGTACTTC

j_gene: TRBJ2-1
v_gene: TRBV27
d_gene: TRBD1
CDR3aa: CASSPGTGVEQFF
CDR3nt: TGTGCCAGCAGTCCCGGGACAGGGGTGGAGCAGTTCTTC

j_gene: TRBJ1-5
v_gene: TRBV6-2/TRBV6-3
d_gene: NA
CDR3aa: CASSYLSGNGQPQHF
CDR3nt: TGTGCCAGCAGTTACCTCTCGGGAAATGGTCAGCCCCAGCATTTT

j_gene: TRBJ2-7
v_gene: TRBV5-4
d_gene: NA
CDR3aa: CASSFGGGAVSF
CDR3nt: NA

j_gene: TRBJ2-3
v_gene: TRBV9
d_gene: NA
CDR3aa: CASSVQGTSTDTQYF
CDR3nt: TGTGCCAGCAGCGTACAGGGTACTAGCACAGATACGCAGTATTTT

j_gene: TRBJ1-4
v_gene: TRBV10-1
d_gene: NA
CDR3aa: CASSDGRGPAELFF
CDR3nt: TGCGCCAGCAGTGACGGCAGGGGCCCGGCGGAACTGTTTTTT

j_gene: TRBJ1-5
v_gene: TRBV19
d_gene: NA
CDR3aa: CASSPRQEYSNQPQHF
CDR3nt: TGTGCCAGTAGTCCTCGACAGGAGTATAGCAATCAGCCCCAGCATTTT

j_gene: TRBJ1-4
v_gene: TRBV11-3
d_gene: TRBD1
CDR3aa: CASSLVGTGTEKLFF
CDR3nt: TGTGCCAGCAGCTTAGTTGGGACAGGGACCGAAAAACTGTTTTTT

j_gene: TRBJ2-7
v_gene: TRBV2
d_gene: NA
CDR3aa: CASNRDTFYEQYF
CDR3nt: TGTGCCAGTAATCGGGACACCTTTTACGAGCAGTACTTC

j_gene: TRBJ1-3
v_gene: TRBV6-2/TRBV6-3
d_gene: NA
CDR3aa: CASSYSGVEDTIYF
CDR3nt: TGTGCCAGCAGTTACTCAGGGGTCGAGGACACCATATATTTT

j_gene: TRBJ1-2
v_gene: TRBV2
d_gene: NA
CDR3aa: CASSEWSGRGPVYGYTF
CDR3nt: TGTGCCAGCAGTGAATGGTCCGGTAGGGGCCCGGTTTATGGCTACACCTTC

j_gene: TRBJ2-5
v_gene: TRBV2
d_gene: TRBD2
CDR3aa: CASIPGTSGGVETQYF
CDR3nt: TGTGCCAGCATTCCCGGGACTAGCGGGGGGGTGGAGACCCAGTACTTC

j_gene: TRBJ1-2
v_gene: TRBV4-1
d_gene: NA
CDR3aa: CASSQVISAYGYTF
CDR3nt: TGCGCCAGCAGCCAAGTTATTAGTGCCTATGGCTACACCTTC

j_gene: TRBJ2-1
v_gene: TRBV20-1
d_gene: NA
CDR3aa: CSASSHEQFF
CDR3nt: TGCAGTGCTAGCTCCCATGAGCAGTTCTTC

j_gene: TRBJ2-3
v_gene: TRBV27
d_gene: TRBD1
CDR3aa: CASRLGQTGGTDTQYF
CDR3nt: TGTGCCAGCAGACTCGGACAGACAGGGGGCACAGATACGCAGTATTTT

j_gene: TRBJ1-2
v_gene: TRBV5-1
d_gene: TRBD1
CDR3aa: CASSPTGDRGYGYTF
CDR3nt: TGCGCCAGCAGCCCAACAGGGGATAGGGGCTATGGCTACACCTTC

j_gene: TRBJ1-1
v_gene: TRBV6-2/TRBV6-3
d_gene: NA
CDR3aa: CASSYVSASRAEAFF
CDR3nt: TGTGCCAGCAGTTACGTATCCGCTTCGAGGGCTGAAGCTTTCTTT

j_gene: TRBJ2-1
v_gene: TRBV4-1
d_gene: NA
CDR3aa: CASSPPFRDQRYNEQFF
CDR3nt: TGCGCCAGCAGCCCCCCCTTTCGGGACCAACGATACAATGAGCAGTTCTTC